The rows below give T cell receptor beta chains drawn from one sample of a study of shared clonotypes between healthy human individuals. Using immunoSEQ multiplex PCR, the repertoire was profiled, and TCRdb retains in-frame clones only, with some absent. The data show some 2,100,000 clones, 93% seen once. Sequences were obtained from naive CD8+ T cells from PBMCs. These receptors all stem from a man aged 18 to 29 in good health. Some clones in this sample may be carry-over from other donors' samples. The conserved cysteine and the conserved F or W are not part of the CDR3 here. Each record gives: CDR3 protein, V gene, D gene, J gene. D genes are given only for firm matches.

ATSGGGTGELF TRBV7-7 TRBD2 TRBJ2-2
ASSGSTVSYEQY TRBV2 NA TRBJ2-7
AWSPRIYEQY TRBV30 NA TRBJ2-7
ASSPRGGPGYT TRBV28 NA TRBJ1-2
ASSRTSGNRGQDEQF TRBV7-9 TRBD2 TRBJ2-1
ASSLSIVQGRQPQH TRBV28 NA TRBJ1-5
ASSIGGRGHEQF TRBV19 TRBD2 TRBJ2-1
ASSLFPGMVNEQF TRBV27 NA TRBJ2-1
ASSILGETYEQY TRBV19 NA TRBJ2-7
ATSYGRRAYNEQF TRBV15 TRBD2 TRBJ2-1
ASGTRGSTEAF TRBV28 NA TRBJ1-1
ASSLLGDEQF TRBV5-1 NA TRBJ2-1
ASSSPVRGIYEQY TRBV7-9 NA TRBJ2-7
ASTDLRQAQETQY TRBV28 NA TRBJ2-5
ASSPTGTGAKGLF TRBV9 TRBD1 TRBJ1-4
ASSLTLRGARNNEQF TRBV7-2 NA TRBJ2-1
ASSLFLGQGQETQY TRBV7-9 TRBD1 TRBJ2-5
ASSFSGSRWNEQF TRBV7-9 TRBD2 TRBJ2-1
ASSFQRISSYNEQF TRBV11-2 NA TRBJ2-1
ASSLGNTQY TRBV27 NA TRBJ2-3
ASSQDRLLAGNEQF TRBV4-1 TRBD2 TRBJ2-1
ASSTVGYSNQPQH TRBV7-7 NA TRBJ1-5
ASRSASGSTGKF TRBV19 TRBD2 TRBJ2-1
ASSSPGSYEQY TRBV11-3 NA TRBJ2-7
ASRPGTPSSGNTIY TRBV9 NA TRBJ1-3
ASSLSFSGTYNEQF TRBV5-4 TRBD2 TRBJ2-1
ASTKKGLAEGETQY TRBV9 TRBD2 TRBJ2-5
ASKQSSYNSPLH TRBV6-5 NA TRBJ1-6
ASSANEQF TRBV11-2 NA TRBJ2-1
ASSASWGSSYNEQF TRBV9 NA TRBJ2-1
ASSSIPSRGGSNQPQH TRBV21-1 NA TRBJ1-5
ASSLAAAGGPPYNEQF TRBV7-9 TRBD2 TRBJ2-1
ASSEKSSYNEQF TRBV27 NA TRBJ2-1
ASSERLQGGAFYEQY TRBV2 NA TRBJ2-7
ASSWGHSGGSYNEQF TRBV7-3 TRBD1 TRBJ2-1
ASSKPGQGINEKLF TRBV6-6 TRBD1 TRBJ1-4